These T cell receptor beta chains were read from a single sample in a study of cytomegalovirus exposure and HLA in healthy donors. Here immunoSEQ multiplex PCR was the method, and the copy in TCRdb shows in-frame clones only, minus some. Counted here are around 100,000 clones, over 70% occurring once; the ten biggest clones make up around 9.3%. Sequencing was performed on PBMCs. These receptors originate from a man in his forties or fifties in good health and CMV-seronegative. Both conserved end residues are part of each CDR3. The order of the fields is D gene, J gene, clone size, V gene, CDR3 protein, CDR3 DNA. D genes are given only for firm matches. Size values are once, few and many counts, or a class for expanded clones, and some rows have none.

d_gene: -
j_gene: TRBJ1-2
abundance: -
v_gene: TRBV5-1
CDR3aa: CASSYRERSYGYTF
CDR3nt: TGCGCCAGCAGTTACAGGGAAAGAAGCTATGGCTACACCTTC

d_gene: -
j_gene: TRBJ2-1
abundance: -
v_gene: TRBV29-1
CDR3aa: CSVAPPAGADNEQFF
CDR3nt: TGCAGCGTTGCCCCCCCTGCAGGGGCGGACAATGAGCAGTTCTTC

d_gene: TRBD1
j_gene: TRBJ1-1
abundance: few
v_gene: TRBV6-6
CDR3aa: CASSYDRENTEAFF
CDR3nt: TGTGCCAGCAGTTATGACAGGGAGAACACTGAAGCTTTCTTT

d_gene: TRBD1
j_gene: TRBJ1-3
abundance: -
v_gene: TRBV6-1
CDR3aa: CASTGTGSGTIYF
CDR3nt: TGTGCCAGCACCGGGACAGGGAGCGGGACCATATATTTT

d_gene: TRBD2
j_gene: TRBJ2-7
abundance: -
v_gene: TRBV7-2
CDR3aa: CASSPPGRALYEQYF
CDR3nt: TGTGCCAGCAGCCCCCCCGGGAGGGCCCTCTACGAGCAGTACTTC

d_gene: TRBD2
j_gene: TRBJ2-7
abundance: -
v_gene: TRBV5-1
CDR3aa: CASPYSGRAYEQYF
CDR3nt: TGCGCCAGCCCTTATTCCGGGAGGGCCTACGAGCAGTACTTC

d_gene: TRBD2
j_gene: TRBJ2-2
abundance: few
v_gene: TRBV30
CDR3aa: CAWSGGAINTGELFF
CDR3nt: TGTGCCTGGAGCGGGGGGGCGATTAACACCGGGGAGCTGTTTTTT

d_gene: -
j_gene: TRBJ2-4
abundance: -
v_gene: TRBV4-3
CDR3aa: CASSQDPTVAKNIQYF
CDR3nt: TGCGCCAGCAGCCAAGATCCCACGGTCGCCAAAAACATTCAGTACTTC

d_gene: TRBD2
j_gene: TRBJ2-1
abundance: -
v_gene: TRBV9
CDR3aa: CASSGAGDRNEQFF
CDR3nt: TGTGCCAGCAGTGGAGCGGGGGACCGCAATGAGCAGTTCTTC

d_gene: TRBD1
j_gene: TRBJ1-1
abundance: medium-sized
v_gene: TRBV30
CDR3aa: CAWSTGRGQGLNTEAFF
CDR3nt: TGTGCCTGGAGTACCGGGAGGGGACAGGGCTTGAACACTGAAGCTTTCTTT

d_gene: -
j_gene: TRBJ2-5
abundance: -
v_gene: TRBV2
CDR3aa: CASTERSQETQYF
CDR3nt: TGTGCCAGCACCGAACGGTCTCAAGAGACCCAGTACTTC

d_gene: TRBD1
j_gene: TRBJ1-1
abundance: -
v_gene: TRBV7-3
CDR3aa: CASSLGTGTTEAFF
CDR3nt: TGTGCCAGCAGCTTAGGGACAGGGACAACTGAAGCTTTCTTT

d_gene: -
j_gene: TRBJ2-5
abundance: -
v_gene: TRBV5-4
CDR3aa: CASSGGARQETQYF
CDR3nt: TGTGCCAGCAGCGGGGGGGCCAGGCAAGAGACCCAGTACTTC

d_gene: TRBD1
j_gene: TRBJ1-2
abundance: -
v_gene: TRBV18
CDR3aa: CASSTGIENGYTF
CDR3nt: TGTGCCAGCTCGACAGGGATAGAAAATGGCTACACCTTC

d_gene: -
j_gene: TRBJ2-1
abundance: -
v_gene: TRBV5-1
CDR3aa: CASRQAGARAYNEQFF
CDR3nt: TGCGCCAGCAGGCAAGCTGGGGCCCGGGCGTACAATGAGCAGTTCTTC

d_gene: -
j_gene: TRBJ2-7
abundance: few
v_gene: TRBV5-1
CDR3aa: CASSLDEGYDGEQYF
CDR3nt: TGCGCCAGCAGCTTGGACGAGGGATACGATGGCGAGCAGTACTTC

d_gene: TRBD1
j_gene: TRBJ2-5
abundance: -
v_gene: TRBV7-2
CDR3aa: CASSRDRQETQYF
CDR3nt: TGTGCCAGCAGCCGGGACAGGCAAGAGACCCAGTACTTC

d_gene: TRBD1
j_gene: TRBJ1-1
abundance: -
v_gene: TRBV7-8
CDR3aa: CASSLGTGVVGTEAFF
CDR3nt: TGTGCCAGCAGCTTAGGTACAGGGGTCGTGGGCACTGAAGCTTTCTTT

d_gene: -
j_gene: TRBJ1-3
abundance: -
v_gene: TRBV6-4
CDR3aa: CASSDESLLFSDSGINTIYF
CDR3nt: TGTGCCAGCAGTGACGAATCTCTCCTTTTTTCGGACAGCGGAATAAACACCATATATTTT

d_gene: -
j_gene: TRBJ2-7
abundance: -
v_gene: TRBV10-1
CDR3aa: CASSGTYEQYF
CDR3nt: TGCGCCAGCAGTGGTACCTACGAGCAGTACTTC

d_gene: TRBD2
j_gene: TRBJ2-5
abundance: -
v_gene: TRBV28
CDR3aa: CASRRGLAPETQYF
CDR3nt: TGTGCCAGCAGGAGGGGACTAGCGCCGGAGACCCAGTACTTC

d_gene: -
j_gene: TRBJ2-1
abundance: -
v_gene: TRBV12-5
CDR3aa: CASGRTYNEQFF
CDR3nt: TGTGCTAGTGGCAGAACCTACAATGAGCAGTTCTTC

d_gene: TRBD2
j_gene: TRBJ2-1
abundance: -
v_gene: TRBV6-5
CDR3aa: CASSPGLAANEQFF
CDR3nt: TGTGCCAGCAGCCCGGGACTAGCGGCCAATGAGCAGTTCTTC

d_gene: TRBD1
j_gene: TRBJ1-1
abundance: medium-sized
v_gene: TRBV25-1
CDR3aa: CASSEMDRVGTEAFF
CDR3nt: TGTGCCAGCAGTGAAATGGACAGGGTAGGAACTGAAGCTTTCTTT

d_gene: TRBD1
j_gene: TRBJ2-7
abundance: -
v_gene: TRBV25-1
CDR3aa: CASSATGDLKLDEQYF
CDR3nt: TGTGCCAGCAGTGCAACAGGGGACCTGAAGCTCGACGAGCAGTACTTC

d_gene: -
j_gene: TRBJ2-2
abundance: -
v_gene: TRBV4-1
CDR3aa: CASSQADRDTGELFF
CDR3nt: TGCGCCAGCAGCCAAGCGGACAGAGACACCGGGGAGCTGTTTTTT

d_gene: -
j_gene: TRBJ2-3
abundance: -
v_gene: TRBV7-3
CDR3aa: CASSLNAGVDTQYF
CDR3nt: TGTGCCAGCAGCTTGAACGCAGGGGTAGATACGCAGTATTTT

d_gene: TRBD1
j_gene: TRBJ2-3
abundance: -
v_gene: TRBV11-1
CDR3aa: CASSSRDRRPRDTQYF
CDR3nt: TGTGCCAGCAGCTCCCGGGACAGGAGACCCCGGGATACGCAGTATTTT

d_gene: TRBD1
j_gene: TRBJ2-7
abundance: -
v_gene: TRBV29-1
CDR3aa: CSARQGSYEQYF
CDR3nt: TGCAGCGCCCGACAGGGCTCATACGAGCAGTACTTC

d_gene: -
j_gene: TRBJ2-1
abundance: -
v_gene: TRBV30
CDR3aa: CAWRSYLVDEQFF
CDR3nt: TGTGCCTGGAGGAGCTATCTCGTCGATGAGCAGTTCTTC

d_gene: TRBD1
j_gene: TRBJ1-1
abundance: once
v_gene: TRBV9
CDR3aa: CASSIITGGVTEAFF
CDR3nt: TGTGCCAGCAGCATTATCACAGGGGGCGTTACTGAAGCTTTCTTT

d_gene: -
j_gene: TRBJ2-5
abundance: -
v_gene: TRBV19
CDR3aa: CASSGRETQYF
CDR3nt: TGTGCCAGTTCGGGGAGAGAGACCCAGTACTTC

d_gene: TRBD2
j_gene: TRBJ2-6
abundance: -
v_gene: TRBV30
CDR3aa: CAWIGGGPGANVLTF
CDR3nt: TGTGCCTGGATCGGGGGGGGACCCGGGGCCAACGTCCTGACTTTC

d_gene: -
j_gene: TRBJ2-1
abundance: -
v_gene: TRBV13
CDR3aa: CASSASRGDDEQFF
CDR3nt: TGTGCCAGCAGCGCATCCAGGGGGGACGATGAGCAGTTCTTC

d_gene: -
j_gene: TRBJ1-1
abundance: -
v_gene: TRBV5-4
CDR3aa: CASSPNMRQLNTEAFF
CDR3nt: TGTGCCAGCAGCCCTAATATGAGACAGCTGAACACTGAAGCTTTCTTT

d_gene: TRBD1
j_gene: TRBJ2-7
abundance: -
v_gene: TRBV19
CDR3aa: CASSNPGQGSLSSYEQYF
CDR3nt: TGTGCCAGTAGTAACCCGGGACAGGGTTCTCTTAGCTCCTACGAGCAGTACTTC

d_gene: TRBD2
j_gene: TRBJ2-1
abundance: -
v_gene: TRBV5-1
CDR3aa: CASSHLAGGPYNEQFF
CDR3nt: TGCGCCAGCAGCCATTTAGCGGGAGGGCCTTACAATGAGCAGTTCTTC

d_gene: TRBD1
j_gene: TRBJ2-1
abundance: -
v_gene: TRBV28
CDR3aa: CASSSGTVSYNEQFF
CDR3nt: TGTGCCAGCAGCTCCGGGACAGTCTCCTACAATGAGCAGTTCTTC

d_gene: -
j_gene: TRBJ1-1
abundance: -
v_gene: TRBV18
CDR3aa: CASSRTEGDTEAFF
CDR3nt: TGTGCCAGCTCACGGACAGAGGGGGACACTGAAGCTTTCTTT

d_gene: -
j_gene: TRBJ2-7
abundance: -
v_gene: TRBV11-2
CDR3aa: CASSLAASSYEQYF
CDR3nt: TGTGCCAGCAGCTTAGCAGCGAGCTCCTACGAGCAGTACTTC

d_gene: -
j_gene: TRBJ2-7
abundance: -
v_gene: TRBV7-2
CDR3aa: CASSFSPSSYEQYF
CDR3nt: TGTGCCAGCAGCTTCTCCCCTAGCTCCTACGAGCAGTACTTC

d_gene: TRBD1
j_gene: TRBJ1-4
abundance: -
v_gene: TRBV15
CDR3aa: CATSRGTGTNEKLFF
CDR3nt: TGTGCCACCAGCCGAGGGACAGGAACTAATGAAAAACTGTTTTTT

d_gene: -
j_gene: TRBJ1-6
abundance: -
v_gene: TRBV13
CDR3aa: CASSETEGAPLHF
CDR3nt: TGTGCCAGCAGCGAGACCGAAGGGGCACCCCTCCACTTT

d_gene: -
j_gene: TRBJ2-5
abundance: -
v_gene: TRBV7-3
CDR3aa: CASSPGLQETQYF
CDR3nt: TGTGCCAGCAGCCCGGGACTTCAAGAGACCCAGTACTTC

d_gene: TRBD1
j_gene: TRBJ2-1
abundance: -
v_gene: TRBV18
CDR3aa: CASSLGQGLYNEQFF
CDR3nt: TGTGCCAGCTCACTGGGACAGGGACTATACAATGAGCAGTTCTTC

d_gene: TRBD2
j_gene: TRBJ2-7
abundance: -
v_gene: TRBV7-2
CDR3aa: CASSLKLAGVTGEQYF
CDR3nt: TGTGCCAGCAGCTTAAAACTAGCGGGAGTTACGGGCGAGCAGTACTTC

d_gene: -
j_gene: TRBJ2-6
abundance: few
v_gene: TRBV18
CDR3aa: CASSPLGEAGANVLTF
CDR3nt: TGTGCCAGCTCACCACTCGGGGAGGCCGGGGCCAACGTCCTGACTTTC

d_gene: TRBD1
j_gene: TRBJ2-7
abundance: -
v_gene: TRBV6-1
CDR3aa: CASRAGTGLSYEQYF
CDR3nt: TGTGCCAGCAGAGCCGGGACAGGCCTCTCCTACGAGCAGTACTTC

d_gene: -
j_gene: TRBJ1-2
abundance: -
v_gene: TRBV28
CDR3aa: CASSLPRAGGYTF
CDR3nt: TGTGCCAGCAGTTTACCCCGGGCGGGTGGCTACACCTTC

d_gene: -
j_gene: TRBJ1-1
abundance: -
v_gene: TRBV1
CDR3aa: CTSSQDRVTGAVEAFF
CDR3nt: TGCACCAGCAGCCAAGATCGTGTGACAGGAGCCGTCGAAGCTTTCTTT

d_gene: -
j_gene: TRBJ2-5
abundance: -
v_gene: TRBV5-1
CDR3aa: CASSLRTGSDQETQYF
CDR3nt: TGCGCCAGCAGCTTGAGGACGGGGAGTGACCAAGAGACCCAGTACTTC

d_gene: -
j_gene: TRBJ2-3
abundance: once
v_gene: TRBV15
CDR3aa: CATSRVTGTDTQYF
CDR3nt: TGTGCCACCAGCAGAGTAACAGGAACAGATACGCAGTATTTT

d_gene: -
j_gene: TRBJ1-6
abundance: -
v_gene: TRBV9
CDR3aa: CASSPRTVGNSPLHF
CDR3nt: TGTGCCAGCAGCCCACGGACAGTGGGAAATTCACCCCTCCACTTT

d_gene: TRBD2
j_gene: TRBJ2-3
abundance: few
v_gene: TRBV29-1
CDR3aa: CSGGRVSDTQYF
CDR3nt: TGCAGTGGCGGGAGGGTTTCCGATACGCAGTATTTT